This passage covers 26 T cell receptor beta chains from one sample sequenced in a study of shared clonotypes between healthy human individuals. Sequencing used immunoSEQ multiplex PCR; TCRdb keeps in-frame clones, though not all of them. The table lists more than 2,000,000 clones, approximately 95% of them singletons. Sequenced input: naive CD4+ T cells from PBMCs. The subset was: CD45RA+ positively selected. These receptors were obtained from a man between 18 and 29 years old in good health. Some clones in this sample may be carry-over from other donors' samples.

The J gene is TRBJ2-7, the V gene TRBV18; the D gene is possibly TRBD1 (5 bases). Germline CDR1 is KGHSH and CDR2 is LQKENI. The V end lost 6 bases, the J end lost 3 bases, and 15 bases lay between the germline ends. This CDR3 contains 14 residues. The CDR3 sequence: CASSRARQSYEQYF. The CDR3 DNA reads as TGTGCCAGCTCCAGGGCACGGCAGAGCTACGAGCAGTACTTC.

The chain's CDR3 is CAWGQGVYGYTF. The DNA of the CDR3 is TGTGCCTGGGGACAGGGAGTCTATGGCTACACCTTC. This sequence joins TRBV30 and TRBJ1-2; 8 bases align to TRBD1. V shed 5 bases, J shed 4 bases, and the junction held 3 bases outside the gene matches. Germline lookup yields CDR1 GTSNPN and CDR2 SVGIG (reference sequence). CDR3 size: 12 residues.

As regards this clone: The same CDR3 can be traced to other DNA sequences in this sample. The rearrangement joins TRBV28 to TRBJ1-5; no definite D call. CDR1 is MDHEN and CDR2 is SYDVKM in the germline V gene. V lost 2 bases, J lost 4 bases, and 3 bases lay in between. The length of the CDR3 is 12 residues. The CDR3 bases are TGTGCCAGCAGTTTAAGAAATCAGCCCCAGCATTTT. Its protein product is CASSLRNQPQHF.

The genes are TRBV23-1 and TRBJ1-5, with no clear D. TRBV23-1 is an ORF, and what it does is uncertain. The CDR3 runs to 16 residues. Trimming shortened V by 2 bases and J by 0 bases, and 11 bases separated the two germline ends. DNA of the CDR3: TGCGCCAGCAGTCAACACGGACCAAATAGCAATCAGCCCCAGCATTTT. It encodes CASSQHGPNSNQPQHF.

This chain connects TRBV7-2 to TRBJ1-1; D perhaps matches TRBD1 (6 bases). Germline CDR1 reads SGHTA; CDR2 reads FQGNSA. V was trimmed by 4 bases and J by 3 bases, leaving 12 bases between them. This CDR3 comprises 14 residues. The CDR3 reads CASSYDRSYTEAFF. CDR3 DNA sequence: TGTGCCAGCAGCTATGACAGGTCCTACACTGAAGCTTTCTTT.

The rearrangement uses TRBV29-1 and TRBJ1-1; 7 positions agree with TRBD1. The germline V gene has CDR1 SQVTM and CDR2 ANQGSEA. This CDR3 is 14 amino acids long. V lost 7 bases to trimming and J lost 5 bases; unmatched junction nucleotides: 13. CDR3 sequence: CSAAAQGSGTEAFF. Written as DNA, the CDR3 is TGCAGCGCCGCTGCACAGGGGAGCGGAACTGAAGCTTTCTTT.

The sample holds a few counts of this clone. Other DNA sequences within the sample encode an identical CDR3. The V call is TRBV10-1, the J call TRBJ2-5, with 10 bases lining up with TRBD2. This CDR3 is built from 14 residues. The V gene's germline CDR1 is WNHNN and CDR2 SYGVQD (reference sequence). V dropped 5 bases and J dropped 4; count of bases not matched to a gene: 4. This CDR3 is CASSSGRVGETQYF. CDR3 nucleotide sequence: TGCGCCAGCAGTAGCGGGAGGGTCGGAGAGACCCAGTACTTC.

This chain links TRBV30 with TRBJ1-5; the D gene is possibly TRBD1 (5 bases). The CDR3 runs 13 residues. Between the trimmed V and J ends, which lost 3 bases and 5 bases, there was a span of 11 bases. CDR1 is GTSNPN, CDR2 SVGIG, per germline (reference sequence). Here the CDR3 DNA reads TGTGCCTGGAGCCCTCAGGGATATCAGCCCCAGCATTTT. This gives the protein CAWSPQGYQPQHF. The whole variable domain, filled in from reference TRBV30 and TRBJ1-5, reads SQTIHQWPATLVQPVGSPLSLECTVEGTSNPNLYWYRQAAGRGLQLLFYSVGIGQISSEVPQNLSASRPQDRQFILSSKKLLLSDSGFYLCAWSPQGYQPQHFGDGTRLSIL.

The gene calls are TRBV18 and TRBJ2-1; 7 positions match TRBD1. Germline V gene lookup returns CDR1 KGHSH and CDR2 LQKENI. Trimming took 0 bases from V and 7 from J; bases not matched to a gene: 9. The CDR3 loop spans 16 amino acids. CDR3 amino acids: CASSPPGQGVENEQFF. CDR3 bases: TGTGCCAGCTCACCACCAGGCCAGGGGGTCGAGAATGAGCAGTTCTTC.

The rearrangement links TRBV28 to TRBJ1-5, with TRBD1 matching over 9 bases. Trimming took 6 bases from V and 6 from J; bases not matched to a gene: 6. Germline V gene data show CDR1 as MDHEN and CDR2 as SYDVKM. CDR3 length: 14 residues. Here the CDR3 reads CASRDRGFVQPQHF. CDR3 nucleotides: TGTGCCAGCAGGGACAGGGGATTCGTTCAGCCCCAGCATTTT.

Comments on this clone: Other nucleotide sequences in the sample specify the same CDR3. The genes are TRBV7-7 and TRBJ2-1, with 8 bases that match TRBD2. Germline values: CDR1 SSHAT, CDR2 FNYEAQ (reference sequence). The CDR3 extends over 18 amino acids. V was clipped by 1 base and J by 0 bases; unmatched bases: 8. CDR3 region: CASSLGGTSGSSYNEQFF. The CDR3 coding sequence is TGTGCCAGCAGCTTAGGAGGTACTAGCGGAAGCTCCTACAATGAGCAGTTCTTC.

The chain recombines TRBV6-5 with TRBJ2-7; D remains unclear. The CDR3 sequence is 12 residues long. Looked up from germline, CDR1 is MNHEY and CDR2 is SVGAGI. The ends were cut back, 2 bases at V and 6 bases at J, with 8 bases in the middle. For the CDR3, the DNA is TGTGCCAGCAGTTACCGCGGTATCGAGCAGTACTTC. This translates into CASSYRGIEQYF.

The chain is built from TRBV9 and TRBJ2-5; D is perhaps TRBD2 (6 bases). The CDR3 runs 13 residues. Trimming left V 6 bases short and J 2 bases short, with 11 bases between. From germline, CDR1 is SGDLS and CDR2 YYNGEE. The DNA of the CDR3 is TGTGCCAGCACTGGAGGGGAGCAAGAGACCCAGTACTTC. This encodes CASTGGEQETQYF.

The chain employs TRBV19 and TRBJ1-5; no clear D. Looked up from germline, CDR1 is LNHDA and CDR2 is SQIVND (reference sequence). This CDR3 has 14 residues. V lost 5 bases to trimming and J lost 7 bases, with 15 bases between them. CDR3 bases: TGTGCCAGTAGTGCGACCCGAGGGCCGCAGCCCCAGCATTTT. This sequence encodes CASSATRGPQPQHF. Complete variable domain (other parts from reference TRBV19 and TRBJ1-5): DGGITQSPKYLFRKEGQNVTLSCEQNLNHDAMYWYRQDPGQGLRLIYYSQIVNDFQKGDIAEGYSVSREKKESFPLTVTSAQKNPTAFYLCASSATRGPQPQHFGDGTRLSIL.

J is TRBJ1-1 and V is TRBV7-2; D remains unclear. CDR3 length: 13 residues. Germline values: CDR1 SGHTA, CDR2 FQGNSA. With 8 bases removed from V and 0 bases from J, the gap between germline ends came to 10 bases. DNA of the CDR3: TGTGCCAGCGGAAAAAGGGTGAACACTGAAGCTTTCTTT. Translated, it gives CASGKRVNTEAFF.

V usage is TRBV5-1 and J usage is TRBJ2-2; TRBD1 agrees at 9 bases. The CDR3 covers 14 residues. In germline, CDR1 is SGHRS, CDR2 YFSETQ. The trim removed 5 bases at V and 4 bases at J, leaving 3 bases unmatched. CDR3 region: CASRDRGTTGELFF. CDR3 DNA sequence: TGCGCCAGCAGGGACAGGGGTACCACCGGGGAGCTGTTTTTT.

The chain joins TRBV7-2 to TRBJ2-5; D unresolved. Per germline, CDR1 SGHTA and CDR2 FQGNSA. The V end lost 1 base, the J end lost 7 bases, and 19 bases lay between the germline ends. The CDR3 runs to 16 residues. CDR3 amino acids: CASSLVGDPSMGTQYF. The DNA of the CDR3 is TGTGCCAGCAGCTTAGTTGGCGACCCCTCAATGGGGACCCAGTACTTC.

The J gene is TRBJ2-7, the V gene TRBV25-1, with D maybe TRBD2 (6 bases). V lost 6 bases to trimming and J lost 1 base, with 22 bases between them. The CDR3 loop spans 17 amino acids. CDR1 is MGHDK, CDR2 SYGVNS, per germline. This CDR3 reads CASSDIGVAASSYEQYF. DNA of the CDR3: TGTGCCAGCAGCGATATCGGAGTAGCGGCTAGTTCCTACGAGCAGTACTTC.

This clone was recorded only once. V gene TRBV28 combines with J gene TRBJ1-1; a possible D gene is TRBD1 (5 bases). V was trimmed by 6 bases and J by 1 base, leaving 12 bases between them. The CDR3 is 14 residues long. Looked up from germline, CDR1 is MDHEN and CDR2 is SYDVKM. The CDR3 region has the DNA TGTGCCAGCAGGGGGGGGACGGGGAACACTGAAGCTTTCTTT. It yields the protein CASRGGTGNTEAFF.

V usage is TRBV9 and J usage is TRBJ1-1; D is undetermined. The CDR3 has 14 residues. V lost 4 bases and J lost 1, with 11 bases in between. Germline V lookup: CDR1 SGDLS, CDR2 YYNGEE. The CDR3 nucleotides are TGTGCCAGCAGCCCCCTTACTAGGAACACTGAAGCTTTCTTT. This codes for CASSPLTRNTEAFF.

The J gene is TRBJ2-7, the V gene TRBV6-6, with no clear D. Germline V lookup: CDR1 MNHNY, CDR2 SVGAGI (reference sequence). The CDR3 loop spans 13 amino acids. Trimming took off 5 bases at V and 0 bases at J, with 8 bases between the two ends. The CDR3 loop is CASSRLSSYEQYF. The CDR3 coding sequence is TGTGCCAGCAGTCGTCTTAGCTCCTACGAGCAGTACTTC.

The J gene is TRBJ2-4, the V gene TRBV27; TRBD2 aligns across 12 bases. This CDR3 is 18 amino acids long. Trimming at V came to 6 bases and at J to 4 bases, leaving 13 bases not matched to a gene. Germline CDR1 reads MNHEY; CDR2 reads SMNVEV (reference sequence). CDR3 in amino acids: CASSTASGRAIPKNIQYF. The CDR3 DNA reads as TGTGCCAGCAGCACCGCTAGCGGGAGGGCAATACCGAAAAACATTCAGTACTTC.

The chain is built from TRBV2 and TRBJ1-5; 8 bases are a match to TRBD1. This CDR3 contains 15 residues. The germline V gene encodes CDR1 SNHLY and CDR2 FYNNEI. With V trimmed by 4 bases and J by 7 bases, 9 bases remained unmatched. The CDR3 coding sequence is TGTGCCAGCAGTGGAGAGGCAGGGGGCGACCAGCCCCAGCATTTT. Protein sequence: CASSGEAGGDQPQHF.

The rearrangement joins TRBV4-3 to TRBJ2-1, with a possible D match to TRBD2 (6 bases). Germline V lookup: CDR1 LGHNA, CDR2 YSLEER. The ends were cut back, 0 bases at V and 6 bases at J, with 15 bases in the middle. This CDR3 contains 16 residues. DNA of the CDR3: TGCGCCAGCAGCCAAGAACCGGGAGCACTCTTCAATGAGCAGTTCTTC. Encoded protein: CASSQEPGALFNEQFF.

This chain connects TRBV7-9 to TRBJ1-5; 7 nucleotides agree with TRBD1. This CDR3 has 15 amino acids. Looked up from germline, CDR1 is SEHNR and CDR2 is FQNEAQ (reference sequence). Germline trimming cut 5 bases from V and 7 bases from J; bases unmatched to any gene: 11. The CDR3 reads CASSPVGARGQPQHF. CDR3 DNA: TGTGCCAGCAGCCCCGTTGGGGCCAGGGGGCAGCCCCAGCATTTT.

The chain links TRBV28 to TRBJ2-7, with 8 bases aligning to TRBD1. V lost 6 bases, J lost 2 bases, and 3 bases stayed unmatched. The CDR3 has 13 residues. In germline, CDR1 is MDHEN, CDR2 SYDVKM. The chain's CDR3 is CASRTGVPYEQYF. The CDR3 nucleotides are TGTGCCAGCAGGACAGGGGTCCCCTACGAGCAGTACTTC.